Listed below are T cell receptor beta chains from one sample, sequenced in a study of T cell responses to AZD1222 COVID-19 vaccine. The data were produced by immunoSEQ multiplex PCR, yet TCRdb's version contains in-frame clones alone and is incomplete. The table includes some 180,000 clones, over 85% detected once. The starting material was peripheral blood, obtained on day 0 of AZD1222 vaccination. Receptors originate from an adult in good health. The conserved cysteine and the conserved F or W are not part of the CDR3 here. The D gene is left open where the match is weak.

V	D	length	J	CDR3
TRBV5-1	.	13	TRBJ1-1	ASSLEHSLNTEAF
TRBV6-1	.	12	TRBJ1-2	ASSEPPGAYGYT
TRBV6-5	.	11	TRBJ1-1	ASSTTGNTEAF
TRBV19	.	13	TRBJ2-7	ASSIRQASRDEQY
TRBV13	TRBD1	12	TRBJ2-7	ASSPRTGSYEQY
TRBV3-1/TRBV3-2	.	11	TRBJ1-1	ASSQGRTTEAF
TRBV29-1	.	12	TRBJ1-1	SVVPQARNTEAF
TRBV7-9	.	13	TRBJ1-2	ASSLGSAPNYGYT
TRBV9	TRBD1	13	TRBJ1-1	ASSSWTGRNTEAF
TRBV5-1	.	13	TRBJ1-4	ASSPTYTNNEKLF
TRBV18	TRBD1	13	TRBJ2-2	ASSPSGQRTGELF
TRBV2	TRBD1	14	TRBJ1-4	ASRSPTGGTNEKLF
TRBV10-1	.	11	TRBJ1-1	ASSESVVSEAF
TRBV15	.	13	TRBJ2-1	ATSSPRLTLEEQF
TRBV12-5	.	17	TRBJ2-7	ASGPRGGQGLAGSREQY
TRBV9	TRBD1	15	TRBJ2-3	ASSVRQGQASTDTQY
TRBV9	.	15	TRBJ2-3	ASSVGYGRDPTDTQY
TRBV7-3	TRBD2	12	TRBJ2-1	ASSLSLAGAEQF
TRBV7-9	.	13	TRBJ2-6	ASSLGDPGANVLT
TRBV6-6	.	12	TRBJ2-5	ASSYLGQQETQY
TRBV5-5	.	12	TRBJ2-3	ASSLYGAGDTQY
TRBV10-3	TRBD1	10	TRBJ2-7	AIGTGDYEQY
TRBV4-1	.	13	TRBJ1-2	ASSQVHREEGGYT
TRBV11-3	TRBD2	10	TRBJ2-7	ASSFSGSEQY
TRBV10-3	TRBD2	11	TRBJ2-7	AISFSGGDEQY
TRBV2	.	13	TRBJ2-7	ASNLRGRPSYEQY
TRBV19	.	14	TRBJ2-6	ASSKQTQSRANVLT
TRBV7-9	.	12	TRBJ2-7	ASSLQGPSYEQY
TRBV12-3/TRBV12-4	.	11	TRBJ1-2	ASSLGGFVGYT
TRBV4-1	.	13	TRBJ1-6	ASSPRFYGNSPLH
TRBV7-2	.	12	TRBJ2-7	ASSPRGVGYEQY
TRBV10-3	.	15	TRBJ2-1	AISVTRRVSSYNEQF
TRBV19	TRBD1	9	TRBJ1-1	ASSIRGAAF
TRBV6-5	TRBD1	12	TRBJ2-7	ASSYRDRGYEQY
TRBV2	.	15	TRBJ2-7	ASSELEGFWMAYEQY
TRBV25-1	.	13	TRBJ1-5	ATSSSAYSNQPQH
TRBV5-5	.	14	TRBJ2-2	ASSSGTVGNTGELF
TRBV5-6	TRBD1	14	TRBJ1-2	ASSIGQDPSNYGYT
TRBV7-2	TRBD2	12	TRBJ2-1	ASRSRAGGLEQF
TRBV5-8	.	13	TRBJ2-7	ASSHHGSRSNEQY
TRBV11-2	.	12	TRBJ1-2	ASSSWEGNYGYT
TRBV30	.	13	TRBJ1-2	ASQGGLVLGYGYT